These 4 T cell receptor beta chains came from one sample sequenced in a study of blood T cell repertoires in COVID-19. Clones were sequenced by immunoSEQ multiplex PCR, and TCRdb holds only the in-frame ones, with some missing. Found here are approximately 60,000 clones, about 81% of them singletons; the top ten hold about 15%. Sequencing was performed on peripheral blood. The receptors were gathered from a man older than 75 with acute or convalescent COVID-19.

The chain links TRBV9 to TRBJ1-4; TRBD1 might be the D (5 bases). This CDR3 spans 14 amino acids. CDR1 is SGDLS and CDR2 is YYNGEE in the germline V gene. V shed 0 bases and J shed 8 bases, with 11 bases lying between them. This CDR3 is CASSVEQDDEKLFF. Written as DNA, the CDR3 is TGTGCCAGCAGCGTAGAACAGGACGACGAAAAACTGTTTTTT. The full variable domain, in which reference TRBV9 and TRBJ1-4 provide the parts outside the CDR3, is DSGVTQTPKHLITATGQRVTLRCSPRSGDLSVYWYQQSLDQGLQFLIQYYNGEERAKGNILERFSAQQFPDLHSELNLSSLELGDSALYFCASSVEQDDEKLFFGSGTQLSVL.

V usage is TRBV27 and J usage is TRBJ1-5; D gene unclear. V was trimmed by 3 bases and J by 7 bases, leaving 13 bases between them. The CDR3 runs 14 residues. Germline V gene lookup returns CDR1 MNHEY and CDR2 SMNVEV (reference sequence). The CDR3 DNA reads as TGTGCCAGCAGTTTGGCGGGATTTGGGCAGCCCCAGCATTTT. Translated, it gives CASSLAGFGQPQHF.

In DNA, the CDR3 is TGCGCCAGCAGCTCCGGGGGGGGTGACACTGAAGCTTTCTTT. It is translated as CASSSGGGDTEAFF. J is TRBJ1-1 and V is TRBV5-1; D is possibly TRBD1 (5 bases). The CDR3 has 14 residues. Between the trimmed V and J ends, which lost 3 bases and 3 bases, there was a span of 12 bases. Germline CDR1 SGHRS, CDR2 YFSETQ.

The chain carries TRBV5-1 and TRBJ2-1, with D perhaps TRBD1 (6 bases). The CDR3 extends over 15 amino acids. Looked up from germline, CDR1 is SGHRS and CDR2 is YFSETQ. V was shortened by 4 bases and J by 1 base, with 12 bases between the two germline ends. The CDR3 sequence is CASSQTGNSYNEQFF. Written as DNA, the CDR3 is TGCGCCAGCAGCCAAACAGGGAATTCCTACAATGAGCAGTTCTTC.